Presented here are 23 T cell receptor beta chains from one specimen sequenced in a study of blood T cells in healthy people across ages. Alongside a J-beta primer mix, a sample-barcoded 5' primer served in a second PCR lasting about 7 to 12 cycles. TCRdb re-called the 5' RACE reads with MiXCR, one entry per CDR3 protein. The sample yields around 1.5 million distinct CDR3 sequences, 59% seen once. Material for sequencing was blood. The receptor source for this set is a young man in good health.

The rearrangement uses TRBV29-1 and TRBJ2-3; D not resolved. The CDR3 sequence is 14 residues long. Germline V CDR1 and CDR2: SQVTM, ANQGSEA. The V gene lost 0 bases and the J gene lost 1 base, with 8 bases spanning the gap. The CDR3 DNA reads as TGCAGCGTTGAAGAGGTTGTCCGCACAGATACGCAGTATTTT. Translating gives CSVEEVVRTDTQYF.

The chain recombines TRBV10-3 with TRBJ2-5; 7 bases map to TRBD1. V lost 2 bases to trimming and J lost 7 bases; unmatched junction nucleotides: 10. Germline assignment: CDR1 ENHRY and CDR2 SYGVKD. CDR3 length: 15 amino acids. The DNA of the CDR3 is TGTGCCATCAGTGAGCCCGGACAGGACTTATGGACCCAGTACTTC. Translated, it gives CAISEPGQDLWTQYF.

This clonotype was seen only a few times. V is TRBV20-1 and J is TRBJ2-4; no reliable D call. Matching the DNA end better, TRBJ2-7 makes the J call doubtful. CDR3 length: 12 residues. Germline V gene data show CDR1 as DFQATT and CDR2 as SNEGSKA (reference sequence). The CDR3 coding sequence is TGCAGTGCTAGAGATCTGGGAACCGAGCAGTACTTC. As protein: CSARDLGTEQYF.

The chain links TRBV28 to TRBJ2-2; D is ambiguous. The CDR3 covers 14 residues. V was shortened by 6 bases and J by 0 bases, with 8 bases between the two germline ends. Germline lookup yields CDR1 MDHEN and CDR2 SYDVKM. CDR3 coding DNA: TGTGCCAGCAGCCTCAAATCGAACACCGGGGAGCTGTTTTTT. Protein product: CASSLKSNTGELFF. The full variable domain, its missing parts supplied by reference TRBV28 and TRBJ2-2, is DVKVTQSSRYLVKRTGEKVFLECVQDMDHENMFWYRQDPGLGLRLIYFSYDVKMKEKGDIPEGYSVSREKKERFSLILESASTNQTSMYLCASSLKSNTGELFFGEGSRLTVL.

This chain joins TRBV20-1 and TRBJ2-3; 10 bases match TRBD2. V lost 5 bases, J lost 5 bases, and 13 bases stayed unmatched. CDR3 length equals 16 residues. CDR1 is DFQATT and CDR2 is SNEGSKA in the germline V gene (reference sequence). CDR3 region: CSAPAPSGSFGDTQYF. CDR3 in DNA: TGCAGTGCTCCCGCCCCTAGCGGGAGTTTCGGAGATACGCAGTATTTT.

The chain joins TRBV6-2 or TRBV6-3 to TRBJ2-7; 8 bases are a match to TRBD2. The CDR3 runs 15 residues. Germline trimming cut 7 bases from V and 2 bases from J; bases unmatched to any gene: 10. CDR1 and CDR2 from the germline V gene are MNHEY and SVGEGT. CDR3 loop: CASMERERRTYEQYF. In nucleotides, the CDR3 is TGTGCCAGCATGGAGCGGGAGCGTCGAACCTACGAGCAGTACTTC.

The sample holds a few counts of this clonotype. The chain's CDR3 is CASSLSQLSNYGYTF. Here the CDR3 DNA reads TGTGCCAGCAGCTTAAGCCAGCTATCTAACTATGGCTACACCTTC. The chain recombines TRBV7-2 with TRBJ1-2; D uncertain. Trimming took 2 bases from V and 0 from J, leaving 10 bases between them. From germline, CDR1 is SGHTA and CDR2 FQGNSA. This CDR3 is 15 amino acids long.

V is TRBV7-6 and J is TRBJ2-3; 10 positions agree with TRBD2. Germline-derived CDR1 and CDR2 are SGHVS and FNYEAQ. J gave up 0 bases and V 1 base, and 4 bases lay outside the gene matches. The CDR3 has 17 residues. The CDR3 is CASSLGTSGASTDTQYF. In DNA, the CDR3 is TGTGCCAGCAGCTTAGGGACTAGCGGCGCTAGCACAGATACGCAGTATTTT.

The chain uses TRBV4-3 and TRBJ2-7, with TRBD1 matching 7 bases. Germline CDR1 LGHNA, CDR2 YSLEER. J lost 4 bases, V lost 1 base, and 7 bases had no gene match. The CDR3 loop spans 15 amino acids. CDR3 bases: TGCGCCAGCAGCCAAGCCATCAGGGGGTTGTACGAGCAGTACTTC. It translates to CASSQAIRGLYEQYF.

The rearrangement uses TRBV6-6 and TRBJ2-7; the D gene is possibly TRBD2 (6 bases). CDR1 is MNHNY, CDR2 SVGAGI, per germline (reference sequence). Trimming removed 2 bases from V and 2 bases from J, with 13 bases in between. This CDR3 is built from 15 residues. The CDR3 reads CASSYDAGKTYEQYF. CDR3 in DNA: TGTGCCAGCAGTTACGACGCGGGAAAAACCTACGAGCAGTACTTC.

V gene TRBV5-1 combines with J gene TRBJ2-1; D is tentatively TRBD1 or TRBD2 (5 bases each). The length of the CDR3 is 15 residues. V shed 0 bases and J shed 6 bases, with 13 bases lying between them. Germline V gives CDR1 SGHRS, CDR2 YFSETQ. As DNA, the CDR3 is TGCGCCAGCAGCTTGGAAAGCGTTGGGGGCAATGAGCAGTTCTTC. This encodes CASSLESVGGNEQFF.

This clonotype turned up a few times. V and J are TRBV7-9 and TRBJ2-1, with 9 bases matching TRBD2. Looked up from germline, CDR1 is SEHNR and CDR2 is FQNEAQ (reference sequence). This CDR3 spans 17 amino acids. V trimming: 1 base; J trimming: 0 bases; junction bases outside the gene matches: 4. The CDR3 DNA follows: TGTGCCAGCAGCTTAGGTAGCGGGGGTAGCTCCTACAATGAGCAGTTCTTC. Translation gives CASSLGSGGSSYNEQFF.

This clonotype was observed a few times. The rearrangement uses TRBV4-1 and TRBJ2-3; D call uncertain. Trimming stripped 0 bases from V and 6 bases from J, with 13 bases between. Germline V CDR1 and CDR2: MGHRA, YSYEKL. The length of the CDR3 is 15 residues. CDR3 sequence: CASSQEGPSADTQYF. The CDR3 region has the DNA TGCGCCAGCAGCCAAGAGGGCCCTTCTGCTGATACGCAGTATTTT.

This rearrangement joins TRBV2 to TRBJ2-3, with no clear D. The V end was cut by 7 bases, the J end by 6 bases, with 14 bases between. The CDR3 covers 13 residues. The germline gives CDR1 SNHLY, CDR2 FYNNEI. This CDR3 reads CASIAILLDTQYF. The DNA for the CDR3 is TGTGCCAGCATCGCTATCCTACTGGATACGCAGTATTTT. Full variable domain (remainder filled in from reference TRBV2 and TRBJ2-3): EPEVTQTPSHQVTQMGQEVILRCVPISNHLYFYWYRQILGQKVEFLVSFYNNEISEKSEIFDDQFSVERPDGSNFTLKIRSTKLEDSAMYFCASIAILLDTQYFGPGTRLTVL.

The chain recombines TRBV5-6 with TRBJ1-5, with D perhaps matching TRBD1 (6 bases). The V end was cut by 2 bases, the J end by 9 bases, with 15 bases between. CDR1 and CDR2 (germline): SGHDT, YYEEEE. CDR3 length: 14 amino acids. The CDR3 region has the DNA TGTGCCAGCAGCTTCCAGGGGCTACAGTCGCCCCAGCATTTT. Translating it yields CASSFQGLQSPQHF. Variable domain in full (rest from reference TRBV5-6 and TRBJ1-5): DAGVTQSPTHLIKTRGQQVTLRCSPKSGHDTVSWYQQALGQGPQFIFQYYEEEERQRGNFPDRFSGHQFPNYSSELNVNALLLGDSALYLCASSFQGLQSPQHFGDGTRLSIL.

This chain's CDR3 is CASSQDLEGNIQYF. CDR3 bases: TGCGCCAGCAGCCAAGATTTAGAGGGTAACATTCAGTACTTC. The chain carries TRBV4-1 and TRBJ2-4, with a tentative D call TRBD2 (5 bases). The length of the CDR3 is 14 residues. Germline CDR1 and CDR2: MGHRA and YSYEKL. V lost 0 bases, J lost 7 bases, and 10 bases lay in between.

This clonotype appeared a few times. The rearrangement links TRBV6-1 to TRBJ2-7; 7 bases match TRBD1. CDR1 and CDR2 from the germline V gene are MNHNS and SASEGT. Germline trimming cut 8 bases from V and 0 bases from J; bases unmatched to any gene: 4. The CDR3 covers 13 residues. The chain's CDR3 is CASERDSSYEQYF. The CDR3, as DNA: TGTGCCAGCGAACGGGACAGCTCCTACGAGCAGTACTTC.

V usage is TRBV4-2 and J usage is TRBJ2-7, with TRBD2 matching over 10 bases. This CDR3 region has 16 residues. Trimming cost V 0 bases and J 2 bases; bases outside gene matches: 4. Germline V lookup: CDR1 LGHNA, CDR2 YNFKEQ. The CDR3 nucleotides are TGTGCCAGCAGCCAAGAAATGAGCGGGGGGGCCTACGAGCAGTACTTC. Translating it yields CASSQEMSGGAYEQYF.

The chain employs TRBV20-1 and TRBJ1-6; perhaps TRBD1 as D (6 bases). This CDR3 has 12 residues. V lost 5 bases, J lost 14 bases, and 16 bases lay in between. CDR1 DFQATT and CDR2 SNEGSKA come from the germline V gene (reference sequence). As DNA, the CDR3 is TGCAGTGCTGCAGGGGCAGAGTCGGCCCTCCACTTT. This sequence encodes CSAAGAESALHF.

This clonotype was observed once. This chain connects TRBV6-2 or TRBV6-3 to TRBJ2-5; D perhaps matches TRBD2 (5 bases). This CDR3 is 15 amino acids long. Looked up from germline, CDR1 is MNHEY and CDR2 is SVGEGT. Trimming removed 5 bases from V and 1 base from J, with 14 bases in between. As DNA, the CDR3 is TGTGCCAGCAGTCTACTGAAGCGGAGCCAAGAGACCCAGTACTTC. Translating it yields CASSLLKRSQETQYF.

V is TRBV20-1 and J is TRBJ2-2, with 7 nucleotides matching TRBD1. The CDR3 totals 15 residues. Trimming took 2 bases from V and 1 from J; bases not matched to a gene: 4. Germline V gene sequence: CDR1 DFQATT, CDR2 SNEGSKA (reference sequence). CDR3 residues: CSARSGQQNTGELFF. The CDR3 DNA reads TGCAGTGCTAGATCGGGACAGCAGAACACCGGGGAGCTGTTTTTT.

The chain combines TRBV6-1 with TRBJ1-1; D not resolved. Germline loops: CDR1 MNHNS, CDR2 SASEGT. This CDR3 spans 14 amino acids. Trimming cost V 4 bases and J 4 bases, with 13 bases left between them. The CDR3 region is CASSVTEMVTEAFF. CDR3 nucleotides: TGTGCCAGCAGTGTCACGGAGATGGTCACTGAAGCTTTCTTT.

The V gene is TRBV10-3, the J gene TRBJ1-2; D might be TRBD1 (6 bases). CDR3 length: 13 residues. V lost 7 bases and J lost 2, with 11 bases in between. Germline CDR1 ENHRY, CDR2 SYGVKD. The CDR3 DNA reads as TGTGCCATCAATCCGGACAGAAACTATGGCTACACCTTC. Translating gives CAINPDRNYGYTF.